This T cell receptor beta chain was observed in a study of T-cell reconstitution after alpha-beta-depleted transplantation in children. Ten or more counts support this clonotype. A TCRbeta library incorporating unique molecular identifiers was prepared. MiXCR, run by TCRdb on the PCR reads, gives a single entry per CDR3 protein. The sample records about 610,000 distinct CDR3 sequences, 10% being singletons. The trim removed 6 bases at V and 4 bases at J, leaving 8 bases unmatched. There are 14 residues in the CDR3. This TCR was sampled from a human donor who donated a stem cell graft to a child with acute myeloid leukemia. The starting material was PBMCs from the stem cell graft donor, obtained from the stem cell graft. The chain couples TRBV12-3 or TRBV12-4 to TRBJ1-1; 7 bases are shared with TRBD1. The CDR3 DNA sequence: TGTGCCAGCAGCCCTACGGCAGGGGGCACTGAAGCTTTCTTT. Its protein product is CASSPTAGGTEAFF.